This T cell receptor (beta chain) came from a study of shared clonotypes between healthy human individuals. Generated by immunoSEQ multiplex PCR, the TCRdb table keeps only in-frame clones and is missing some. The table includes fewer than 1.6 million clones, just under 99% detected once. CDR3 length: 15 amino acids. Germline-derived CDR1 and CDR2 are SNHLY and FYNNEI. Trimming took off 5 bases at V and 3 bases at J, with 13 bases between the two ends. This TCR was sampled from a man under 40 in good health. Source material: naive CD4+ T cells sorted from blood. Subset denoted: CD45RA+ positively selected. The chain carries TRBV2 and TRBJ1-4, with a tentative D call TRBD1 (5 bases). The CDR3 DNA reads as TGTGCCAGCAGTAAACCGGGACGGTCTAATGAAAAACTGTTTTTT. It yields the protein CASSKPGRSNEKLFF. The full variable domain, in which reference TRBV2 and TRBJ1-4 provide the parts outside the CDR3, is EPEVTQTPSHQVTQMGQEVILRCVPISNHLYFYWYRQILGQKVEFLVSFYNNEISEKSEIFDDQFSVERPDGSNFTLKIRSTKLEDSAMYFCASSKPGRSNEKLFFGSGTQLSVL.